The rows below give T cell receptor beta chains drawn from one sample of a study of long-term antiretroviral therapy in people with HIV. Some clones are missing from TCRdb's copy, which holds only in-frame ones; the method was immunoSEQ multiplex PCR. The sample contains about 36,000 clones, more than 80% of which appear only once. The input for sequencing was unsorted PBMCs, taken 3.4 years after starting antiretroviral therapy. These receptors were taken from a man aged 30-40 years with HIV. CDR3s include the opening cysteine and the closing phenylalanine or tryptophan.

cdr3_aa	v_call	j_call	cdr3_length
CASSGGQLSYEQYF	TRBV14	TRBJ2-7	14
CASSSPRGLGEKLFF	TRBV7-9	TRBJ1-4	15
CASSPTLDAGPYNEQFF	TRBV4-3	TRBJ2-1	17
CASSLSRGERQPQHF	TRBV7-8	TRBJ1-5	15
CASSLKPGRSLSEQYF	TRBV2	TRBJ2-7	16
CASRVQGQFGYTF	TRBV28	TRBJ1-2	13
CASRLREGEKLFF	TRBV6-1	TRBJ1-4	13
CAWSVRGNSIYGYTF	TRBV30	TRBJ1-2	15
CASSYLPLAGQWELFF	TRBV6-5	TRBJ2-2	16
CASSYAAQETQYF	TRBV6-5	TRBJ2-5	13
CASSYDRYEQYF	TRBV6-6	TRBJ2-7	12
CASRVPGLGTGELFF	TRBV27	TRBJ2-2	15
CASSYSGQFEQYF	TRBV6-5	TRBJ2-7	13
CASSLDFDRGGEQYF	TRBV11-2	TRBJ2-7	15
CASSRGIEQYF	TRBV19	TRBJ2-7	11
CASSLAALNEKLFF	TRBV5-1	TRBJ1-4	14
CASSLAADTDTQYF	TRBV5-5	TRBJ2-3	14